The text below deals with one T cell receptor beta chain. The antigen remains undetermined. This sample is drawn from a study of cytomegalovirus exposure and HLA in healthy donors. PCR primers comprised 60 Vbeta and 13 Jbeta primers. Some clones are missing from TCRdb's copy, which holds only in-frame ones; the method was immunoSEQ multiplex PCR. Here the sample spans about 140,000 clones, approximately 80% being singletons. Study-level points and caveats: The availability of immune exposure information extended only to CMV serostatus.

The sample was PBMCs. This sequence was found in a man aged 50-59 years in good health and CMV-seronegative.

The CDR3 bases are TGTGCCTGGCAGGCGGGGAGCACAGATACGCAGTATTTT. The encoded protein is CAWQAGSTDTQYF. The genes are TRBV30 and TRBJ2-3; D perhaps matches TRBD2 (6 bases). CDR1 is GTSNPN and CDR2 is SVGIG in the germline V gene (reference sequence). This CDR3 is 13 amino acids long. Trimming took off 5 bases at V and 0 bases at J, with 9 bases between the two ends.